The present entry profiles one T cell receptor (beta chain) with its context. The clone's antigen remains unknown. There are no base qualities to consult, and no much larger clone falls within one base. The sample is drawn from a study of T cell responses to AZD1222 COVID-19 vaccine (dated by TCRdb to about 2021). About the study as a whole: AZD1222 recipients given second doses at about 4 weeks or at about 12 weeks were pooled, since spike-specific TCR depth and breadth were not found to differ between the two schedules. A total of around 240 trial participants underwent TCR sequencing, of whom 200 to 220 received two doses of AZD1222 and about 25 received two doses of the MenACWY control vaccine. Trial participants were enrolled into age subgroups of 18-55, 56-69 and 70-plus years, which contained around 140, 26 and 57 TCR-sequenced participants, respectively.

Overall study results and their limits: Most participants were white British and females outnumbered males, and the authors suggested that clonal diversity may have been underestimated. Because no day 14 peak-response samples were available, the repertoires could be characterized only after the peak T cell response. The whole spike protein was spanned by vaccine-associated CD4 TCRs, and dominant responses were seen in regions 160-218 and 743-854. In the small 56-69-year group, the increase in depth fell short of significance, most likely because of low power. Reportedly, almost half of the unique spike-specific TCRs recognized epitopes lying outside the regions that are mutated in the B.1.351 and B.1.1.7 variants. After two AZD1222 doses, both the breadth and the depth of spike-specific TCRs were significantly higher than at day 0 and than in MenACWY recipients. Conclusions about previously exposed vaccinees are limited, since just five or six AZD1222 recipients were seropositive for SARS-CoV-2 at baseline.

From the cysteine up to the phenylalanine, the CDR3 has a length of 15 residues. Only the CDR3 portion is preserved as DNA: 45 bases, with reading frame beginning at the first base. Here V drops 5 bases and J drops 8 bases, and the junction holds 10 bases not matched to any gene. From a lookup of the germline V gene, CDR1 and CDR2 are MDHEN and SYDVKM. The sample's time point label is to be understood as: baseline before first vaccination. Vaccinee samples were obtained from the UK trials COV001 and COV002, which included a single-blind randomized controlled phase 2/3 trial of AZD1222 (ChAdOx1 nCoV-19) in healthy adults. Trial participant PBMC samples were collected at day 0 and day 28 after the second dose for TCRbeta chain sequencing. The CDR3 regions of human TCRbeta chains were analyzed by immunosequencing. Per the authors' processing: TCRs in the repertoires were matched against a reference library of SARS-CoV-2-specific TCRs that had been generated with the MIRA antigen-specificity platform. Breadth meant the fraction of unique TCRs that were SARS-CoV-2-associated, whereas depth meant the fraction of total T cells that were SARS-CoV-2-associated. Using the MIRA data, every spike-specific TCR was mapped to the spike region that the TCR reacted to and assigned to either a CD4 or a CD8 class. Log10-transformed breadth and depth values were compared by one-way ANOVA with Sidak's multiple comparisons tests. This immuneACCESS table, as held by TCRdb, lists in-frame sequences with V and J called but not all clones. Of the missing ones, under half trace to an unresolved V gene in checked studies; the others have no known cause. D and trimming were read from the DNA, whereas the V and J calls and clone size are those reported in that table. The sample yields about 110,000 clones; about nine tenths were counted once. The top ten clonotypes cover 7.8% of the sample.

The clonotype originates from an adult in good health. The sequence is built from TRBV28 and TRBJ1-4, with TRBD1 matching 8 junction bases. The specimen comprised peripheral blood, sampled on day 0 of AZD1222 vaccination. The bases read TGTGCCAGCAGTGTAATCAGGGGGCGACGGGAAAAACTGTTTTTT. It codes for CASSVIRGRREKLFF.